This T cell receptor (beta chain) derives from a study of early T cells in non-severe SARS-CoV-2 infection (dated by TCRdb to 2020 to 2023). Looking at the study overall: Because TCR sequencing relied on bulk RNA taken from unsorted whole blood, pairing of alpha and beta chains was not possible. What the work shows at the level of the full study, not this receptor alone: Matching against VDJdb was skewed toward anti-spike CD8 responses, likely underestimated virus-specific expansions, and missed private and CD4 specificities.

The library came from 5' RACE. Sequencing used a NextSeq 500. In the TCR library protocol, unique molecular identifiers were attached to individual cDNA molecules to correct for PCR bias and sequencing error. TCR alpha and beta chains were both sequenced, and the abundances of alpha and beta sequences in each sample were closely correlated with each other. The authors' pipeline ran thus. V gene, J gene and CDR3 annotation of TCR sequences was performed with Decombinator V4. Expanded TCRs were defined as changing significantly between any two time points under a Poisson model with p below 0.0001. Abundances of TCRs were expressed as counts per million after normalisation to the total number of TCRs sequenced in each sample. MAIT TCRs were defined by TRAV1-2 paired with TRAJ12, TRAJ20 or TRAJ33, and iNKT TCRs by TRAV10 paired with TRAJ18. VDJdb, accessed on 1 November 2021, was searched for TCRs annotated for CMV, EBV and SARS-CoV-2, and TCRs annotated for more than one antigen were excluded. The public sequencing data were trimmed at Q25 with fastp and processed into clonotypes with MiXCR by TCRdb, which kept only in-frame beta chains. Rows are unified per CDR3 protein, each entry keeping the most common DNA and genes. The V and J calls, along with clone size, are taken from TCRdb and not from the paper's own processing. This sample is represented by 50,000 to 55,000 distinct CDR3 sequences; approximately 9.4% of them were singletons. The ten largest clones take up approximately 15% of the sample.

According to the germline V gene, CDR1 reads SNHLY and CDR2 reads FYNNEI. The CDR3 measures 14 amino acids from cysteine to phenylalanine. The read is trimmed to its CDR3 DNA, 42 bases read in frame from base 1. This was a case-control study nested in a cohort of healthcare workers in London, UK, who had nasopharyngeal swab PCR tests and blood samples taken every week. Healthcare workers were recruited between 23 and 31 March 2020, during the week of the UK lockdown, and were followed weekly for up to roughly 15 weeks. About this clonotype itself: Its antigen has not been determined. A much larger clone differs from this one at a single base, so this may be a read error.

The sequenced sample consisted of whole blood. The TCR comes from an adult who was a healthcare worker with PCR-confirmed SARS-CoV-2 infection or an uninfected control (not recorded which). The chain links TRBV2 with TRBJ1-2; a stretch of 7 junction bases matches TRBD1. The CDR3 loop reads CANSGATGRDGYTF. DNA sequence: TGTGCCAACAGTGGGGCGACAGGGAGGGATGGCTACACCTTC.